Given below is one T cell receptor beta chain in context. Its antigen is unidentified. Sample-barcoded 5' priming and a J-beta primer mix drove a second PCR of roughly 6 to 12 cycles. TCRdb independently ran MiXCR on the 5' RACE reads; one entry per CDR3 protein. The data contain about 1.7 million distinct CDR3 sequences, about 28% of them singletons. These data originate in a study of blood T cells in healthy people across ages. Study conclusions and caveats: Possibly confounding the expanded clonotype changes was the fact that donor CMV status was unknown.

The CDR3 runs 16 residues. Between the trimmed V and J ends, which lost 6 bases and 2 bases, there was a span of 20 bases. Germline CDR1 reads SNHLY; CDR2 reads FYNNEI. Sample: blood. The chain has TRBV2 and TRBJ2-7; D perhaps matches TRBD2 (6 bases). The TCR originated in a woman aged 25 to 45 in good health. CDR3 DNA: TGTGCCAGCAGGAACCGGGACTCAACGAGGACCTACGAGCAGTACTTC. It codes for CASRNRDSTRTYEQYF.